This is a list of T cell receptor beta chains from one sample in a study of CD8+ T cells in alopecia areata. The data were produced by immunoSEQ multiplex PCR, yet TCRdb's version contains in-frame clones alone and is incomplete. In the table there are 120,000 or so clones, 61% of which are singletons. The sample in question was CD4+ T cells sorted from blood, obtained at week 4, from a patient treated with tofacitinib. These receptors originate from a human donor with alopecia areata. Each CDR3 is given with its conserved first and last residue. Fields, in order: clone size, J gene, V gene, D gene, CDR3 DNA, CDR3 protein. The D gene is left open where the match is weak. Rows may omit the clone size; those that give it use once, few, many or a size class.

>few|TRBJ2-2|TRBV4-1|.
TGCGCCAGCAGCCAAGTCCCGGGCCTCGCGAACACCGGGGAGCTGTTTTTT
CASSQVPGLANTGELFF
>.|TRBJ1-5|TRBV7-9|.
TGTGCCAGCAGCTTAGAAGGGGGTGGGCCCCAGCATTTT
CASSLEGGGPQHF
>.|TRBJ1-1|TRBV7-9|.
TGTGCCAGCAGCTCACAGGGAGATCGCACTGAAGCTTTCTTT
CASSSQGDRTEAFF
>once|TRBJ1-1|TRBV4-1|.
TGCGCCAGCAGCCAGGGGCGGAAGCTAGGGACTGAAGCTTTCTTT
CASSQGRKLGTEAFF
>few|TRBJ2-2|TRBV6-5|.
TGTGCCAGCAGTTATGGATTCGCGAACACCGGGGAGCTGTTTTTT
CASSYGFANTGELFF
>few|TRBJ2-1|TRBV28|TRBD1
TGTGCCAGCGGAGGACAGGGAACCTCCTACAATGAGCAGTTCTTC
CASGGQGTSYNEQFF
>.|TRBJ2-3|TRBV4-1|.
TGCGCCAGCAGCCGATCGCCGGGAATTTACTTAGGGGATACGCAGTATTTT
CASSRSPGIYLGDTQYF
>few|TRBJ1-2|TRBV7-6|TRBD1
TGTGCCAGCAGCCAGACCCTGACAGGGGACTATGGCTACACCTTC
CASSQTLTGDYGYTF
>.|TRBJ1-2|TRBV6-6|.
TGTGCCAGCAGCATGAATTCGGGGGAAGGCTACACCTTC
CASSMNSGEGYTF
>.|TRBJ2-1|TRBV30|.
TGTGCCTGGAGTGTATGGGGGAATGAGCAGTTCTTC
CAWSVWGNEQFF
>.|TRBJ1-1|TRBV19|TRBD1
TGTGCCAGCAAACGGGACAGTTCTCTGAACACTGAAGCTTTCTTT
CASKRDSSLNTEAFF
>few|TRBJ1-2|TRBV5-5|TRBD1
TGTGCCAGCAGCGCGACAGGGGCCACCTCCTATGGCTACACCTTC
CASSATGATSYGYTF
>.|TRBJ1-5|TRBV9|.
TGTGCCAGCAGCGTAGACAGGGACGGTCAGCCCCAGCATTTT
CASSVDRDGQPQHF
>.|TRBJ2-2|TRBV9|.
TGTGCCAGCACCTTCGCGAACACCGGGGAGCTGTTTTTT
CASTFANTGELFF
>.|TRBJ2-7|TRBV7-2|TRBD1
TGTGCCAGCAGCTTAGAGGGGACAGGGGGCCTTCTCGAGCAGTACTTC
CASSLEGTGGLLEQYF
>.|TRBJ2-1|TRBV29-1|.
TGCAGTGCCGCACCGGGACTGACGTTCAATGAGCAGTTCTTC
CSAAPGLTFNEQFF
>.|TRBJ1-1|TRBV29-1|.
TGCAGCGTTGTCGGAGACACTTGGAACACTGAAGCTTTCTTT
CSVVGDTWNTEAFF
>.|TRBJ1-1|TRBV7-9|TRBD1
TGTGCCAGCAGCTTAACAGGGGGCACTGAAGCTTTCTTT
CASSLTGGTEAFF
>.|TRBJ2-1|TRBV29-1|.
TGCAGCGGTATGACAGTGGGTGAGCAGTTCTTC
CSGMTVGEQFF
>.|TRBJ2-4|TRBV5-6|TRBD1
TGTGCCAGCAGCTTCCGGACAGGGGGAAACATTCAGTACTTC
CASSFRTGGNIQYF
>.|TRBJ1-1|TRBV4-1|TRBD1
TGCGCCAGCAGCCAGGGAGGACAGGCTCCCGGCGGGACGATGAACACTGAAGCTTTCTTT
CASSQGGQAPGGTMNTEAFF
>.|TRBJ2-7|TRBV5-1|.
TGCGCCAGCAGGGAGTCAGATAATTCCTACGAGCAGTACTTC
CASRESDNSYEQYF
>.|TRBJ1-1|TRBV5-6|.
TGTGCCAGCAGCTTGGACATTGAAGCTTTCTTT
CASSLDIEAFF
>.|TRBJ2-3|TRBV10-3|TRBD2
TGTGCCTCCCACCTAGCGGGAGGAGGGGCAGATACGCAGTATTTT
CASHLAGGGADTQYF
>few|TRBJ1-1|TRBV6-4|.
TGTGCCAGCAGTGTTGAGGCTGGCAGGGGTCGAGCTTTCTTT
CASSVEAGRGRAFF
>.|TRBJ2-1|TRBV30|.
TGTGCCTGGAGTGGAACTTCAGGGGATGAGCAGTTCTTC
CAWSGTSGDEQFF
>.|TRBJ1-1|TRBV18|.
TGTGCCACCAACGAGGGTGCGGGAGCTGAAGCTTTCTTT
CATNEGAGAEAFF
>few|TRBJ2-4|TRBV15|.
TGTGCCACCGGCCCTAGGAGGGAAGGCATTCAGTACTTC
CATGPRREGIQYF
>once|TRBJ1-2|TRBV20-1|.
TGCAGTGCTAGAGATTTGGACGGCTACACCTTC
CSARDLDGYTF
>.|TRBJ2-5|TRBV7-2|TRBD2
TGTGCCAGCAGCGTCTCCCGGGGAGCGGGGGGGGCGTACTTC
CASSVSRGAGGAYF
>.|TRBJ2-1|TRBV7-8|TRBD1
TGTGCCAGCAGTTTAACGGGACAGGGGTACAATGAGCAGTTCTTC
CASSLTGQGYNEQFF
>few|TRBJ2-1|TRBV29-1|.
TGCAGCGTGCGGGACCGCCGAGGCAATGAGCAGTTCTTC
CSVRDRRGNEQFF
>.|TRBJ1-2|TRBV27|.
TGTGCCAGCAGTTTATTCGGGGGGCGCCCTGAATACTATGGCTACACCTTC
CASSLFGGRPEYYGYTF
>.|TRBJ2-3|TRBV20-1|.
TGCAGTTTGAGCACAGATACGCAGTATTTT
CSLSTDTQYF
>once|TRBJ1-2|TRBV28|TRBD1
TGTGCCAGCACCAGTTTGGGGGGGGGACAGGGGCATGGCTACACCTTC
CASTSLGGGQGHGYTF
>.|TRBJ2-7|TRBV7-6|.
TGTGCCAGCAGCTCAGACAGTGGTTACGAGCAGTACTTC
CASSSDSGYEQYF
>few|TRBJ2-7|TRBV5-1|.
TGCGCCAGCAGCAGCGGGACAGGCTCCTACGAGCAGTACTTC
CASSSGTGSYEQYF
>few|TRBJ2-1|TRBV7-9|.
TGTGCCAGCAGCTCTCAACGTCGGAATGAGCAGTTCTTC
CASSSQRRNEQFF
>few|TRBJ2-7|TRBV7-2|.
TGTGCCAGCAGCTTGGTGGACTACTCCTACGAGCAGTACTTC
CASSLVDYSYEQYF
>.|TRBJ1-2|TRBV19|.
TGTGCCAGTGCTGCAGGCCTGGATCCTAACTATGGCTACACCTTC
CASAAGLDPNYGYTF
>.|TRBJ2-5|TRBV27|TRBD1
TGTGCCAGCAGTCTGGGACCGGGACAGGGGTTGGAGACCCAGTACTTC
CASSLGPGQGLETQYF
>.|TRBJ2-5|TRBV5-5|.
TGTGCCAGCAGCTTCCGGACAGAAGAGACCCAGTACTTC
CASSFRTEETQYF
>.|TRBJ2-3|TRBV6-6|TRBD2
TGTGCCAGCAGGGGACTAGATTTCTCAGATACGCAGTATTTT
CASRGLDFSDTQYF
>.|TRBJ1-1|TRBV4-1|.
TGCGCCAGCAGCACCCAGGGCTACTCTGAAGCTTTCTTT
CASSTQGYSEAFF